Listed below are T cell receptor beta chains from one sample, sequenced in a study of early T cells in non-severe SARS-CoV-2 infection. One entry per CDR3 protein results from TCRdb running MiXCR on the 5' RACE reads. The sample includes roughly 34,000 distinct CDR3 sequences, about 4.7% seen only once; the top ten take 7.5% to 10%. The source material was whole blood. These receptors were collected from an adult who was a healthcare worker with PCR-confirmed SARS-CoV-2 infection or an uninfected control (not recorded which). Each CDR3 is given with its conserved first and last residue. A D gene is named only where the DNA matches it firmly. Clone size appears in some rows only: once, few, many, or a class for an expanded clone.

>-|TRBV28|many|TRBJ2-4
CASSGQVGSKNIQYF
TGTGCCAGCAGTGGCCAGGTTGGGTCCAAAAACATTCAGTACTTC
>TRBD1|TRBV6-2/TRBV6-3|medium-sized|TRBJ2-3
CASSPGTVSTDTQYF
TGTGCCAGCAGTCCCGGGACAGTGAGCACAGATACGCAGTATTTT
>-|TRBV12-3/TRBV12-4|many|TRBJ2-2
CASSLLGLWTGELFF
TGTGCCAGCAGTTTATTAGGACTGTGGACCGGGGAGCTGTTTTTT
>-|TRBV10-1|many|TRBJ2-7
CASSEDTGPYEQYF
TGCGCCAGCAGTGAGGACACAGGCCCCTACGAGCAGTACTTC
>TRBD1|TRBV28|many|TRBJ1-3
CASSSQGRDGNTIYF
TGTGCCAGCAGTTCACAGGGGCGAGACGGAAACACCATATATTTT
>TRBD1|TRBV29-1|many|TRBJ1-5
CSVGGQGLNQPQHF
TGCAGCGTTGGGGGACAGGGGCTCAATCAGCCCCAGCATTTT
>TRBD1|TRBV2|once|TRBJ1-6
CASRRGEVSPLHF
TGTGCCAGCCGCAGGGGGGAGGTTTCACCCCTCCACTTT
>-|TRBV4-1|many|TRBJ1-5
CASSQDLTDHSNQPQHF
TGCGCCAGCAGCCAAGATCTGACGGATCATAGCAATCAGCCCCAGCATTTT
>-|TRBV6-2/TRBV6-3|-|TRBJ2-7
CASTPSGAAYEQYF
TGTGCCAGCACCCCCTCGGGGGCCGCCTACGAGCAGTACTTC
>-|TRBV6-5|few|TRBJ1-1
CATEKGNTEAFF
TGTGCCACCGAAAAGGGGAACACTGAAGCTTTCTTT
>TRBD1|TRBV12-3/TRBV12-4|many|TRBJ2-7
CASSRDRGNEQYF
TGTGCCAGCAGTAGGGACAGGGGAAACGAGCAGTACTTC
>TRBD1|TRBV18|medium-sized|TRBJ1-2
CASSPWTGINYGYTF
TGTGCCAGCTCACCGTGGACAGGGATTAACTATGGCTACACCTTC
>-|TRBV7-6|-|TRBJ1-1
CASSYSGMNTEAFF
TGTGCCAGCAGCTACAGCGGGATGAACACTGAAGCTTTCTTT
>-|TRBV2|many|TRBJ2-3
CASSVRQAGTDTQYF
TGTGCCAGCAGTGTAAGACAGGCGGGTACAGATACGCAGTATTTT
>TRBD1|TRBV4-1|many|TRBJ1-1
CASSQGRTGGFGDTEAFF
TGCGCCAGCAGCCAAGGCCGGACAGGGGGCTTTGGGGACACTGAAGCTTTCTTT
>-|TRBV5-4|many|TRBJ2-5
CASSQYGRELGETQYF
TGTGCCAGCAGCCAGTACGGGCGGGAACTCGGAGAGACCCAGTACTTC
>-|TRBV4-1|many|TRBJ2-1
CASSQGVTGLPRNEQFF
TGCGCCAGCAGCCAAGGGGTAACGGGGCTACCCCGGAATGAGCAGTTCTTC
>TRBD1|TRBV7-8|-|TRBJ1-1
CASSLRAGGPTEAFF
TGTGCCAGCAGCTTAAGGGCAGGGGGCCCCACTGAAGCTTTCTTT
>TRBD1|TRBV18|-|TRBJ1-6
CASSPGGNSPLHF
TGTGCCAGCTCTCCAGGGGGGAATTCACCCCTCCACTTT
>-|TRBV12-3/TRBV12-4|many|TRBJ1-1
CASSSAEPTEAFF
TGTGCCAGCAGTTCGGCCGAGCCCACTGAAGCTTTCTTT
>TRBD1|TRBV20-1|many|TRBJ2-3
CSARGQGSTDTQYF
TGCAGTGCTAGAGGACAGGGTAGCACAGATACGCAGTATTTT
>-|TRBV12-3/TRBV12-4|few|TRBJ1-5
CASSLSGGRNQPQHF
TGTGCCAGCAGTTTAAGCGGGGGTCGGAATCAGCCCCAGCATTTT
>TRBD1|TRBV7-9|many|TRBJ2-7
CATGTGVNEQYF
TGTGCCACCGGGACAGGGGTTAACGAGCAGTACTTC
>-|TRBV6-2/TRBV6-3|many|TRBJ2-5
CASSRLKPQETQYF
TGTGCCAGCAGCCGTCTTAAACCTCAAGAGACCCAGTACTTC
>-|TRBV2|many|TRBJ1-5
CASSIQRNSNQPQHF
TGTGCCAGCAGTATACAGAGAAATAGCAATCAGCCCCAGCATTTT
>-|TRBV5-1|few|TRBJ1-1
CASSSYGGRRDTEAFF
TGCGCCAGCAGCTCGTATGGCGGCCGCCGAGACACTGAAGCTTTCTTT
>-|TRBV11-3|few|TRBJ2-5
CASSLYGLGETQYF
TGTGCCAGCAGCCTCTACGGTCTCGGGGAGACCCAGTACTTC
>TRBD1|TRBV11-2|many|TRBJ1-6
CASSLNGQVNSPLHF
TGTGCCAGCAGCTTAAACGGACAGGTGAATTCACCCCTCCACTTT
>TRBD1|TRBV7-9|few|TRBJ2-1
CASSFLDGTAASNEQFF
TGTGCCAGCAGCTTCTTAGACGGGACAGCCGCCTCCAATGAGCAGTTCTTC
>-|TRBV20-1|many|TRBJ1-5
CSARGQLSNQPQHF
TGCAGTGCTAGAGGTCAGCTTAGCAATCAGCCCCAGCATTTT
>-|TRBV3-1|many|TRBJ2-3
CASSQRRGNRDTQYF
TGTGCCAGCAGCCAGAGGCGGGGTAATAGAGATACGCAGTATTTT
>-|TRBV14|-|TRBJ2-1
CASSPIGSLYNEQFF
TGTGCCAGCAGCCCAATCGGGTCCTTATACAATGAGCAGTTCTTC
>-|TRBV28|many|TRBJ1-5
CASSLGGAQHF
TGTGCCAGCAGTTTAGGCGGAGCCCAGCATTTT
>TRBD2|TRBV3-1|-|TRBJ2-1
CASSQTRGGSYNEQFF
TGTGCCAGCAGCCAAACGCGGGGGGGATCCTACAATGAGCAGTTCTTC
>TRBD1|TRBV11-2|medium-sized|TRBJ2-2
CASSSGQDWTGELFF
TGTGCCAGCAGCTCCGGACAGGATTGGACCGGGGAGCTGTTTTTT
>TRBD2|TRBV19|many|TRBJ2-4
CASSIATSGGVAKNIQYF
TGTGCCAGTAGTATCGCGACTAGCGGGGGAGTAGCCAAAAACATTCAGTACTTC
>TRBD2|TRBV19|-|TRBJ2-3
CASSIPGTSGTDTQYF
TGTGCCAGTAGTATCCCCGGGACTAGCGGTACAGATACGCAGTATTTT
>-|TRBV20-1|few|TRBJ1-2
CSARGDVYGYTF
TGCAGTGCTAGGGGGGACGTCTATGGCTACACCTTC
>-|TRBV4-1|few|TRBJ2-3
CASSQEGGTVTDTQYF
TGCGCCAGCAGCCAAGAGGGGGGTACAGTCACAGATACGCAGTATTTT
>TRBD2|TRBV7-2|few|TRBJ2-3
CASRLGLATDTQYF
TGTGCCAGCAGACTCGGACTAGCCACAGATACGCAGTATTTT
>TRBD1|TRBV5-1|-|TRBJ1-2
CASEQQGARYGYTF
TGCGCCAGCGAACAACAGGGGGCCCGATATGGCTACACCTTC
>-|TRBV2|-|TRBJ2-6
CASSGGRSSGANVLTF
TGTGCCAGCAGCGGGGGGCGGAGCTCTGGGGCCAACGTCCTGACTTTC
>TRBD1|TRBV28|few|TRBJ2-1
CASSPGTGGFNEQFF
TGTGCCAGCAGTCCCGGGACAGGGGGCTTCAATGAGCAGTTCTTC
>TRBD1|TRBV5-1|many|TRBJ1-2
CASSQPPGQGEPNYGYTF
TGCGCCAGCAGCCAGCCGCCGGGACAGGGGGAACCTAACTATGGCTACACCTTC
>-|TRBV7-6|many|TRBJ1-5
CASSLVPGEGQPQHF
TGTGCCAGCAGTCTAGTCCCAGGGGAGGGTCAGCCCCAGCATTTT
>TRBD1|TRBV6-6|many|TRBJ1-3
CASRQGGGNTIYF
TGTGCCAGCAGACAGGGGGGAGGAAACACCATATATTTT
>-|TRBV6-6|many|TRBJ1-6
CASSSSNSPLHF
TGTGCCAGCAGTTCCAGTAATTCACCCCTCCACTTT
>-|TRBV28|few|TRBJ1-4
CATSTGVATNEKLFF
TGTGCCACCTCCACAGGAGTTGCAACTAATGAAAAACTGTTTTTT
>-|TRBV7-2|many|TRBJ1-1
CASSNTGPEAFF
TGTGCCAGCAGTAATACAGGGCCCGAAGCTTTCTTT
>-|TRBV6-2/TRBV6-3|many|TRBJ2-6
CASSSQGKGANVLTF
TGTGCCAGCAGTTCTCAGGGAAAGGGGGCCAACGTCCTGACTTTC
>-|TRBV14|many|TRBJ1-2
CASSPLGQFNYGYTF
TGTGCCAGCAGCCCACTCGGACAGTTTAACTATGGCTACACCTTC
>TRBD2|TRBV6-4|-|TRBJ2-3
CASSPSAGGPDTQYF
TGTGCCAGCAGTCCCTCGGCGGGGGGGCCAGATACGCAGTATTTT
>-|TRBV19|many|TRBJ1-5
CASSIGGSPQHF
TGTGCCAGTAGTATAGGGGGATCGCCCCAGCATTTT
>-|TRBV21-1|medium-sized|TRBJ2-7
CASSSRTGTGEVYEQYF
TGTGCCAGCAGCTCCCGCACCGGGACAGGGGAGGTATACGAGCAGTACTTC
>-|TRBV18|many|TRBJ1-1
CASSPDRVNTEAFF
TGTGCCAGCTCACCAGACAGAGTGAACACTGAAGCTTTCTTT